This T cell receptor (beta chain) was found in a study of T cell responses to AZD1222 COVID-19 vaccine. The study, taken as a whole, reports: In the spike-specific TCR repertoire, nearly half reportedly target unmutated variant regions. Baseline serostatus was positive in only six AZD1222 recipients. When two AZD1222 doses had been given, Spike-specific TCR breadth and depth rose.

Produced via immunoSEQ multiplex PCR; TCRdb's table is partial and in-frame only. The sample yields about 75,000 clones, more than 75% seen once. CDR3 length: 15 amino acids. CDR1 and CDR2 from the germline V gene are SGHAT and FQNNGV. Notes on this clone: Antigen unknown. The junction departs from germline at one end; a sequencing error may be responsible.

The sequencing used peripheral blood, collected 28 days after the second AZD1222 dose. J is TRBJ2-7 and V is TRBV11-2; D remains ambiguous. The receptor's source is an adult who received the AZD1222 COVID-19 vaccine. The CDR3 bases are TGTGCCAGCAGCTTATCTTCAGTGAGCTCCTACGGGCAGTACTTC. This translates into CASSLSSVSSYGQYF.